These 2 T cell receptor beta chains were sequenced from one sample in a study of T cells in Graves' hyperthyroidism and ophthalmopathy (dated by TCRdb to the late 2010s). The method was multiplex PCR. The listed sequencing device is Illumina HiSeq 2000. Amplification of TCR beta CDR3 regions was carried out from RNA transcripts. The TCR CDR3 was subjected to a first round of RT-PCR using the HTBI primer set and the Qiagen OneStep RT-PCR kit. TCRdb took the public reads, trimmed them with fastp at Q25, ran MiXCR for clone calling and kept in-frame beta chains. A single entry per CDR3 protein holds the most common genes and DNA from its merged rows. This sample is represented by 200,000 to 250,000 distinct CDR3 sequences; approximately 17% of them were singletons. The ten most abundant clones make up roughly 53% of the sample. The sequencing input was blood. The receptors originated from a man between 45 and 60 years old with Graves' hyperthyroidism.

The genes are TRBV7-9 and TRBJ2-5, with a possible D match to TRBD2 (5 bases). With 2 bases removed from V and 5 bases from J, the gap between germline ends came to 15 bases. The CDR3 totals 15 residues. CDR1 and CDR2 (germline): SEHNR, FQNEAQ (reference sequence). CDR3 sequence: CASSLNPSFGETQYF. The CDR3 DNA sequence: TGTGCCAGCAGCTTAAACCCTAGCTTCGGGGAGACCCAGTACTTC. Full variable domain (missing parts from reference TRBV7-9 and TRBJ2-5): DTGVSQNPRHKITKRGQNVTFRCDPISEHNRLYWYRQTLGQGPEFLTYFQNEAQLEKSRLLSDRFSAERPKGSFSTLEIQRTEQGDSAMYLCASSLNPSFGETQYFGPGTRLLVL.

This clonotype has a count of ten or more. The chain uses TRBV7-2 and TRBJ2-7; 9 bases agree with TRBD2. Germline V CDR1 and CDR2: SGHTA, FQGNSA. The CDR3 totals 16 residues. After removal of 1 base from V and 0 bases from J, the junction contained 4 bases not matched to a gene. The CDR3 bases are TGTGCCAGCAGCTTAGGTCCTAGCGGGAACTCCTACGAGCAGTACTTC. It encodes CASSLGPSGNSYEQYF.